This entry features one TCR beta chain sequence. The antigen is not known. This specimen belongs to a study of cytomegalovirus exposure and HLA in healthy donors. The study's findings and limits: Trimming of TCR beta V- and J-genes showed a link, identified in a later analysis, to a missense DCLRE1C variant. In an earlier analysis, productive rearrangement rates for most beta V segments clustered near 87% or 30%.

A multiplex PCR was run with 60 Vbeta primers and 13 Jbeta primers. Libraries were prepared by immunoSEQ multiplex PCR; TCRdb keeps only in-frame clonotypes and omits some of them. This sample yields some 120,000 clones, of which approximately 74% are seen a single time; 6.6% belongs to the top ten. The CDR3 loop spans 16 amino acids. Per the germline V gene, CDR1 is SGHRS and CDR2 is YFSETQ. V dropped 0 bases and J dropped 3 bases, with 14 bases sitting between them. The specimen was PBMCs. The receptor was derived from a man aged 40-49 years in good health and CMV-seropositive. V and J are TRBV5-1 and TRBJ2-3; D not certain. The CDR3 spells CASSLDAAVGTDTQYF. The CDR3 region has the DNA TGCGCCAGCAGCTTGGATGCGGCAGTCGGAACAGATACGCAGTATTTT.